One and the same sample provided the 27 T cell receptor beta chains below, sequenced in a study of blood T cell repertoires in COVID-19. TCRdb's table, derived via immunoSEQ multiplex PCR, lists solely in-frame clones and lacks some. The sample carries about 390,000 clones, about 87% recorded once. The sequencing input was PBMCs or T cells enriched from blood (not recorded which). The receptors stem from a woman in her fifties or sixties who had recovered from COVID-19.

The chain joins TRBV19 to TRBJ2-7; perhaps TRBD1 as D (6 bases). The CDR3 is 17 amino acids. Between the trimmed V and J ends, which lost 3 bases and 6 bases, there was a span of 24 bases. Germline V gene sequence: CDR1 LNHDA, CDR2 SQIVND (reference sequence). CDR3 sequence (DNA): TGTGCCAGTAGTATTAGTTCAGGGACAAGGTCTACCCTCGAGCAGTACTTC. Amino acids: CASSISSGTRSTLEQYF.

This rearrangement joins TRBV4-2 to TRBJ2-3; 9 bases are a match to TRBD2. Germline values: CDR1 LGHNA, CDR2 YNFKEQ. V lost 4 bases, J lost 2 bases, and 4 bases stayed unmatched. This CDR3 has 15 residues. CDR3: CASSPLAGPTDTQYF. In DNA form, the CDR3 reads TGTGCCAGCAGCCCACTAGCGGGTCCCACAGATACGCAGTATTTT.

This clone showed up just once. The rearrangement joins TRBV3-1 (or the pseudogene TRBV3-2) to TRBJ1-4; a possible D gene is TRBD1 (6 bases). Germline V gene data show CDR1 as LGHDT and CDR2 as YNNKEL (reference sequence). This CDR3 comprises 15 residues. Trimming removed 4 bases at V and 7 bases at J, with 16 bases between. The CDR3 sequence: CASSRSGADSEKLFF. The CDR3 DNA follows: TGTGCCAGCAGCCGATCAGGGGCAGACTCTGAAAAACTGTTTTTT.

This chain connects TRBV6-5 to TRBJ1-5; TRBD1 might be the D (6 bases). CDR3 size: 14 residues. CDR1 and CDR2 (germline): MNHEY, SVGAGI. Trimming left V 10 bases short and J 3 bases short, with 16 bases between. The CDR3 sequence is CATNRDFDNQPQHF. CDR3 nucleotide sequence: TGTGCCACTAACAGGGATTTTGACAATCAGCCCCAGCATTTT.

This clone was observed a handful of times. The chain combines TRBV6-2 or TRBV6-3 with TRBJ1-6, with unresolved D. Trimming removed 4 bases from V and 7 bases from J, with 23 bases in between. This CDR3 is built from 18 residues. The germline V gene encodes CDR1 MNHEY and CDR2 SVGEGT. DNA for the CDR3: TGTGCCAGCAGTTCCCTTCAGGTGTATGGACTGGTAAATTCACCCCTCCACTTT. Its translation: CASSSLQVYGLVNSPLHF.

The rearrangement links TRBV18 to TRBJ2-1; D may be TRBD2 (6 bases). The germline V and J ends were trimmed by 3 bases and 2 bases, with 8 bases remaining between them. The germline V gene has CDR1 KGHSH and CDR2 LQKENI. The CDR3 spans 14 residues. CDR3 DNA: TGTGCCAGCTCACCTCGGGGGACCTACAATGAGCAGTTCTTC. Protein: CASSPRGTYNEQFF.

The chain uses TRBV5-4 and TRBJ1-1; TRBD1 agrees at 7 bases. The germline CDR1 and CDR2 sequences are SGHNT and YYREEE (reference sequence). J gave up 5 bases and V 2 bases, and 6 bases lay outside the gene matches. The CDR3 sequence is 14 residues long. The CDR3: CASSFDRVGTEAFF. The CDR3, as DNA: TGTGCCAGCAGCTTTGACAGGGTAGGGACTGAAGCTTTCTTT.

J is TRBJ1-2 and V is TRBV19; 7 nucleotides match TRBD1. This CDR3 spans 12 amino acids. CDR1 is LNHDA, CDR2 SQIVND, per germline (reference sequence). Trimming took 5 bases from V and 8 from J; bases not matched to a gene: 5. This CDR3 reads CASSATGFGYTF. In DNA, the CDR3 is TGTGCCAGTAGTGCGACAGGGTTCGGCTACACCTTC.

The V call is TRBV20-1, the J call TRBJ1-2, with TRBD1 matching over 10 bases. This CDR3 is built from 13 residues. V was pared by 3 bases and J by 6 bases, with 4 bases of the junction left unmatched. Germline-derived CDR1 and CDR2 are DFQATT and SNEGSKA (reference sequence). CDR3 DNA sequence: TGCAGTGCTAGTCGGGACAGGGGACATGGCTACACCTTC. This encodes CSASRDRGHGYTF.

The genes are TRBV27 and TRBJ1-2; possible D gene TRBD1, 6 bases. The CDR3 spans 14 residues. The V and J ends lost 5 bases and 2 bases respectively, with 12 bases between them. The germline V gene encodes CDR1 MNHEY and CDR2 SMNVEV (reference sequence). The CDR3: CASSREGGNYGYTF. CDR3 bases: TGTGCCAGCAGTCGGGAGGGGGGAAACTATGGCTACACCTTC.

The CDR3 nucleotides read TGCAGCGTTGAAGTTACAGGGGGTGGCGGAGACACGCAGTATTTT. This gives the protein CSVEVTGGGGDTQYF. The rearrangement joins TRBV29-1 to TRBJ2-3, with 8 bases identical to TRBD1. Germline CDR1 SQVTM, CDR2 ANQGSEA. The ends lost 1 base at V and 9 bases at J; junction bases unmatched: 12. This CDR3 is 15 amino acids long.

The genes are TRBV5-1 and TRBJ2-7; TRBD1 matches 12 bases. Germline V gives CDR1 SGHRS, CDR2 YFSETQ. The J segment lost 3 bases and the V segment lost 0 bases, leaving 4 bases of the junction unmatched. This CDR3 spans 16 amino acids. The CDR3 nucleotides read TGCGCCAGCAGCTTGGGTGGGACAGGGGGCTTCTACGAGCAGTACTTC. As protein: CASSLGGTGGFYEQYF. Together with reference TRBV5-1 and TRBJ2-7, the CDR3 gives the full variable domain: KAGVTQTPRYLIKTRGQQVTLSCSPISGHRSVSWYQQTPGQGLQFLFEYFSETQRNKGNFPGRFSGRQFSNSRSEMNVSTLELGDSALYLCASSLGGTGGFYEQYFGPGTRLTVT.

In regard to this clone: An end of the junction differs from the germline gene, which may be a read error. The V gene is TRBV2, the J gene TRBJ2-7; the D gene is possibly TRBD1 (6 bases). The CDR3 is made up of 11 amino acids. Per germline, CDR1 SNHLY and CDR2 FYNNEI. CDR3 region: CASKDTGQVLF. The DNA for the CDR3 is TGTGCCAGCAAAGATACGGGACAAGTCCTCTTC.

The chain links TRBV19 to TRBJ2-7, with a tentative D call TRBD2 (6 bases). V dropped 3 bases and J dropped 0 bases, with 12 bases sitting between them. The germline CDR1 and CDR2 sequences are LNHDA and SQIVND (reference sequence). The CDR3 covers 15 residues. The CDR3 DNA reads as TGTGCCAGTAGTATCCCGGGACTCAACTCCTACGAGCAGTACTTC. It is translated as CASSIPGLNSYEQYF. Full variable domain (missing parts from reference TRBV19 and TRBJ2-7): DGGITQSPKYLFRKEGQNVTLSCEQNLNHDAMYWYRQDPGQGLRLIYYSQIVNDFQKGDIAEGYSVSREKKESFPLTVTSAQKNPTAFYLCASSIPGLNSYEQYFGPGTRLTVT.

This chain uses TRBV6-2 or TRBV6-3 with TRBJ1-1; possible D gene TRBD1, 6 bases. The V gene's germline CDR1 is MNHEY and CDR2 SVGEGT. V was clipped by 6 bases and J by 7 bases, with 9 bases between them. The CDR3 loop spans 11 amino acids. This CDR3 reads CASSQTGEAFF. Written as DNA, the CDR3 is TGTGCCAGCAGCCAGACAGGTGAAGCTTTCTTT.

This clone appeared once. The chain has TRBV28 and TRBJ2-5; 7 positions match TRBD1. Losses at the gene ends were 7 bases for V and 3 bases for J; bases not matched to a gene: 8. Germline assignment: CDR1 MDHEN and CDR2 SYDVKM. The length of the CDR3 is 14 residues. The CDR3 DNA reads TGTGCCAGCACTCCGGACAGGATGGAAGAGACCCAGTACTTC. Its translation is CASTPDRMEETQYF.

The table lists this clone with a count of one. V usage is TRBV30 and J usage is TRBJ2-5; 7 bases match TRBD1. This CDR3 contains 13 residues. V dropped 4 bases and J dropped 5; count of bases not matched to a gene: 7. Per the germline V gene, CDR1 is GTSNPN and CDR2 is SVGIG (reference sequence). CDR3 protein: CAWNRQGRETQYF. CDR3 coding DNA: TGTGCCTGGAACAGACAGGGCAGGGAGACCCAGTACTTC. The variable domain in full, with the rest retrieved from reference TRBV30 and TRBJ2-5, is SQTIHQWPATLVQPVGSPLSLECTVEGTSNPNLYWYRQAAGRGLQLLFYSVGIGQISSEVPQNLSASRPQDRQFILSSKKLLLSDSGFYLCAWNRQGRETQYFGPGTRLLVL.

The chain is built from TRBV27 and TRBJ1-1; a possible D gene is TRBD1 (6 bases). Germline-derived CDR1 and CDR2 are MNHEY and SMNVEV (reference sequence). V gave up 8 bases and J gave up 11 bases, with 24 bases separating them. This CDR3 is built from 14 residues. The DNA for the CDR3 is TGTGCCAGCTCCCCTGTGGGGCAGGGGTTATGGGCTTTCTTT. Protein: CASSPVGQGLWAFF.

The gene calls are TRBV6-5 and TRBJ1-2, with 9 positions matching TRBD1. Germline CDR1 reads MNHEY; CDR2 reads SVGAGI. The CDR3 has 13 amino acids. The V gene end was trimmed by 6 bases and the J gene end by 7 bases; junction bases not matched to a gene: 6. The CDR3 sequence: CASRGTGSGGYTF. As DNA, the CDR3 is TGTGCCAGCAGGGGGACAGGGAGTGGTGGCTACACCTTC.

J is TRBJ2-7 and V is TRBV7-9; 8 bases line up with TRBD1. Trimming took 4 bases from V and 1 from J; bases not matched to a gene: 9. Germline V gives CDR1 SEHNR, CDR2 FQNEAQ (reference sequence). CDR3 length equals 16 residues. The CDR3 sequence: CASSSTGGVGSYEQYF. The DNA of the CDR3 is TGTGCCAGCAGCTCTACAGGGGGAGTAGGGTCCTACGAGCAGTACTTC.

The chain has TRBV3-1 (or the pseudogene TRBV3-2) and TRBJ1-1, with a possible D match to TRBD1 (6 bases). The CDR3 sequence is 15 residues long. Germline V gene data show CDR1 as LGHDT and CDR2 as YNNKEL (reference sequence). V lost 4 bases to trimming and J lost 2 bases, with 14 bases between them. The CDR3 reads CASSLLQGFNTEAFF. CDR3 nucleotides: TGTGCCAGCAGCCTACTACAGGGTTTTAACACTGAAGCTTTCTTT.

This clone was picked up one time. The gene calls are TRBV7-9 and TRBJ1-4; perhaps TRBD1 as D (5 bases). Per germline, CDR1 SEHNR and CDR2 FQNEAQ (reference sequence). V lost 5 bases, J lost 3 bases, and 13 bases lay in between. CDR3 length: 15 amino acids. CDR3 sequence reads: CASSQGVGANEKLFF. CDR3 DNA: TGTGCCAGCAGCCAGGGTGTTGGAGCTAATGAAAAACTGTTTTTT.

The CDR3: CASSSPGQRETQYF. CDR3 sequence (DNA): TGTGCCAGCAGCTCCCCGGGACAGCGTGAGACGCAGTATTTT. V usage is TRBV7-9 and J usage is TRBJ2-3; 7 nucleotides line up with TRBD1. Germline assignment: CDR1 SEHNR and CDR2 FQNEAQ (reference sequence). V shed 4 bases, J shed 9 bases, and the junction held 10 bases outside the gene matches. The CDR3 extends over 14 amino acids.

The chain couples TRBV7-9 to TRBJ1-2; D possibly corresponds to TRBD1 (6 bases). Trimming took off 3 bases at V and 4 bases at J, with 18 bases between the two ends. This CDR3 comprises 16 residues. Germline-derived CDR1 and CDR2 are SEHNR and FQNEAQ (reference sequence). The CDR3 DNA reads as TGTGCCAGCAGCTTCCTTGATTGGGACACCAGCTATGGCTACACCTTC. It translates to CASSFLDWDTSYGYTF.

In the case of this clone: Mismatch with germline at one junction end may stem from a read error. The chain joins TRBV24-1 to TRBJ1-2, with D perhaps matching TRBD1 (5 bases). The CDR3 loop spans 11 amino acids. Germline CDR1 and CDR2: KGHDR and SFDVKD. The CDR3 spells CATSDLTDSSF. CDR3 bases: TGTGCCACCAGTGATTTGACCGACAGTTCCTTC.

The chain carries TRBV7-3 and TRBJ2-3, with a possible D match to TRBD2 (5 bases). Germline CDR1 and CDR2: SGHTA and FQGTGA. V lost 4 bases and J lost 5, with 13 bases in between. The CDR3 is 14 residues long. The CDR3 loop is CASSSGLAGDTQYF. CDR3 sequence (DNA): TGTGCCAGCAGCTCCGGACTTGCCGGAGATACGCAGTATTTT.

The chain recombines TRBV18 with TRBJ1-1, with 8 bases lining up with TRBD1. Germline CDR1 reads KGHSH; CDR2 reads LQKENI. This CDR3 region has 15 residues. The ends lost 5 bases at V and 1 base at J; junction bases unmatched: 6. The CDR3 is CASSFSGTGNTEAFF. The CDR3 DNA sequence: TGTGCCAGCTCATTCTCCGGGACAGGGAACACTGAAGCTTTCTTT.